This T cell receptor (beta chain) was recovered during a study of T cell changes during pregnancy in multiple sclerosis. Assay used: immunoSEQ multiplex PCR; TCRdb lists only in-frame clones, some missing. The sample shows fewer than 60,000 clones, approximately 93% of them seen only once. This CDR3 is 14 amino acids long. Germline CDR1 reads MDHEN; CDR2 reads SYDVKM. V lost 2 bases and J 6 bases, leaving 8 bases between the germline ends. V usage is TRBV28 and J usage is TRBJ1-6, with D hard to call. The starting material was CD4+ T cells from peripheral blood mononuclear cells, obtained in the third trimester of pregnancy. This TCR came from a female donor with multiple sclerosis, enrolled in a pregnancy study. CDR3 sequence (DNA): TGTGCCAGCAGTTTAAATCTTAGTAATTCACCCCTCCACTTT. Translation: CASSLNLSNSPLHF. The full variable domain, in which reference TRBV28 and TRBJ1-6 provide the parts outside the CDR3, is DVKVTQSSRYLVKRTGEKVFLECVQDMDHENMFWYRQDPGLGLRLIYFSYDVKMKEKGDIPEGYSVSREKKERFSLILESASTNQTSMYLCASSLNLSNSPLHFGNGTRLTVT.